Each of the 17 T cell receptor beta chains below was sequenced from the same sample in a study of CD8+CD57+ T cells in acquired aplastic anemia listed by TCRdb under 2018. Expansion of CD8+CD57+ cells had been shown by flow cytometry in the patients chosen for sequencing. The reads were generated on an Illumina HiSeq 2000. Genomic DNA was used as template for profiling of TCR beta VDJ combinations and CDR3 sequences. In-frame beta chains were kept once TCRdb had trimmed the public reads at Q25 with fastp and called clones with MiXCR. Here each entry gathers all rows of one CDR3 protein and keeps the most common genes and DNA. The table for this sample lists more than 150,000 distinct CDR3 sequences; 40% to 55% of them were counted only once. Together, the top ten hold 9.7% of the sample. The sample taken for sequencing was sorted CD4+, CD8+, or CD8+CD57+ T cells (not recorded which) from PBMCs. The receptors come from a human donor with aplastic anemia.

This clonotype has ten or more counts. The CDR3 bases are TGTGCCAGCAGCCCCGACAGGGACTCCGAAGAGACCCAGTACTTC. Protein product: CASSPDRDSEETQYF. The chain is built from TRBV5-6 and TRBJ2-5; possibly TRBD1 for D (7 bases). CDR1 is SGHDT and CDR2 is YYEEEE in the germline V gene. V lost 4 bases and J 3 bases, leaving 16 bases between the germline ends. The CDR3 extends over 15 amino acids.

The chain joins TRBV2 to TRBJ1-5; D might be TRBD1 (5 bases). Germline V gene sequence: CDR1 SNHLY, CDR2 FYNNEI. This CDR3 comprises 13 residues. V was pared by 6 bases and J by 7 bases, with 13 bases between. CDR3 amino acids: CASSPGVLQPQHF. The CDR3 nucleotides are TGTGCCAGCAGCCCGGGGGTACTCCAGCCCCAGCATTTT. The whole variable domain, filled in from reference TRBV2 and TRBJ1-5, reads EPEVTQTPSHQVTQMGQEVILRCVPISNHLYFYWYRQILGQKVEFLVSFYNNEISEKSEIFDDQFSVERPDGSNFTLKIRSTKLEDSAMYFCASSPGVLQPQHFGDGTRLSIL.

This clonotype was seen repeatedly, ten times or more. J is TRBJ2-7 and V is TRBV19; D possibly uses TRBD1 or TRBD2 (5 bases each). Germline V gene sequence: CDR1 LNHDA, CDR2 SQIVND (reference sequence). The CDR3 has 15 residues. Trimming shortened V by 6 bases and J by 7 bases, and 22 bases separated the two germline ends. CDR3 in amino acids: CASRGETVATGEQYF. As DNA, the CDR3 is TGTGCCAGTAGGGGGGAGACAGTGGCCACGGGGGAGCAGTACTTC.

The V gene is TRBV29-1, the J gene TRBJ2-1; TRBD2 aligns across 11 bases. V was clipped by 7 bases and J by 2 bases; unmatched bases: 10. The CDR3 runs 16 residues. The V gene's germline CDR1 is SQVTM and CDR2 ANQGSEA. The CDR3 nucleotides read TGCAGCGCAGAACTAGCGGGGGCTACCGCCTACAATGAGCAGTTCTTC. Protein product: CSAELAGATAYNEQFF.

This clonotype was seen a handful of times. The chain employs TRBV10-3 and TRBJ1-3, with D tentatively TRBD1 (5 bases). The CDR3 runs to 15 residues. Germline V lookup: CDR1 ENHRY, CDR2 SYGVKD. V was cut by 2 bases and J by 8 bases, with 16 bases left in between. CDR3 in DNA: TGTGCCATCAGTGAGAAGGGCGGGACCGTGGACACCATATATTTT. Protein product: CAISEKGGTVDTIYF.

V and J are TRBV11-2 and TRBJ1-3; no firm D call. CDR1 is SGHAT and CDR2 is FQNNGV in the germline V gene. This CDR3 has 15 amino acids. Trimming removed 3 bases from V and 2 bases from J, with 11 bases in between. Written as DNA, the CDR3 is TGTGCCAGCAGCTTCTTTGCGACACCTGGAAACACCATATATTTT. Amino acid sequence: CASSFFATPGNTIYF.

This clonotype was found a few times. The rearrangement joins TRBV6-1 to TRBJ2-7; tentatively, D is TRBD2 (6 bases). V shed 6 bases and J shed 3 bases, with 15 bases lying between them. The CDR3 is made up of 14 amino acids. Germline CDR1 MNHNS, CDR2 SASEGT. The CDR3 spells CASSPGRGGYEQYF. The CDR3 DNA follows: TGTGCCAGCAGCCCGGGACGGGGAGGCTACGAGCAGTACTTC.

CDR3 amino acids: CSAGIPGGAEQYF. CDR3 sequence (DNA): TGCAGTGCTGGGATACCTGGGGGGGCCGAGCAGTACTTC. V and J are TRBV20-1 and TRBJ2-7; the D gene is possibly TRBD2 (7 bases). Germline CDR1 and CDR2: DFQATT and SNEGSKA (reference sequence). Trimming pared 5 bases from V and 6 bases from J, leaving 17 bases between. This CDR3 is 13 amino acids long.

As to this clonotype: This CDR3 is missing its conserved last phenylalanine or tryptophan, likely due to a read error. The chain uses TRBV12-3 or TRBV12-4 and TRBJ1-1; D remains ambiguous. The CDR3 has 13 residues. V was clipped by 1 base and J by 2 bases, with 5 bases between them. CDR3 sequence reads: CASSLGSNTEAFL. The DNA for the CDR3 is TGTGCCAGCAGTTTAGGAAGTAACACTGAAGCTTTCTTA.

The chain employs TRBV15 and TRBJ1-1; a possible D gene is TRBD1 (6 bases). Germline CDR1 reads LNHNV; CDR2 reads YYDKDF (reference sequence). The germline V and J ends were trimmed by 3 bases and 5 bases, with 13 bases remaining between them. This CDR3 has 14 residues. The CDR3 DNA follows: TGTGCCACCAGCAGCACAGGGTCGAGTACTGAAGCTTTCTTT. It codes for CATSSTGSSTEAFF.

About this clonotype itself: This may be a read error, as it is one base from a much larger clone. V is TRBV5-6 and J is TRBJ1-2; D not certain. V was clipped by 3 bases and J by 4 bases, with 10 bases between them. The germline V gene has CDR1 SGHDT and CDR2 YYEEEE. The CDR3 contains 13 residues. CDR3 loop: CASSSQSPYGYTF. The CDR3 coding sequence is TGTGCCAGCAGCTCTCAGAGCCCCTATGGCTACACCTTC.

The chain joins TRBV25-1 to TRBJ2-7, with 7 bases that match TRBD1. Germline trimming cut 5 bases from V and 3 bases from J; bases unmatched to any gene: 4. The CDR3 is 13 residues long. Germline V gene lookup returns CDR1 MGHDK and CDR2 SYGVNS. This chain's CDR3 is CASSYSGGYEQYF. Here the CDR3 DNA reads TGTGCCAGCAGTTACTCAGGGGGCTACGAGCAGTACTTC.

This clonotype was found a few times. The chain couples TRBV7-2 to TRBJ1-6, with no clear D. Germline lookup yields CDR1 SGHTA and CDR2 FQGNSA. Between the trimmed V and J ends, which lost 2 bases and 9 bases, there was a span of 8 bases. The CDR3 contains 13 residues. CDR3 DNA: TGTGCCAGCAGCTTACCCATCCGTTCACCCCTCCACTTT. This gives the protein CASSLPIRSPLHF. Complete variable domain (other parts from reference TRBV7-2 and TRBJ1-6): GAGVSQSPSNKVTEKGKDVELRCDPISGHTALYWYRQSLGQGLEFLIYFQGNSAPDKSGLPSDRFSAERTGGSVSTLTIQRTQQEDSAVYLCASSLPIRSPLHFGNGTRLTVT.

This chain links TRBV15 with TRBJ2-7; D remains ambiguous. Per the germline V gene, CDR1 is LNHNV and CDR2 is YYDKDF (reference sequence). CDR3 length: 13 amino acids. Trimming cost V 5 bases and J 6 bases, with 14 bases left between them. CDR3 in DNA: TGTGCCACCAGCTCGACGGAGAACGGCGAGCAGTACTTC. It specifies CATSSTENGEQYF.

Points on this clonotype: This may be a read error: a much more frequent sequence differs by one nucleotide. This chain uses TRBV10-1 with TRBJ2-7; a weak D match, TRBD2 (6 bases). Germline CDR1 is WNHNN and CDR2 is SYGVQD (reference sequence). The CDR3 extends over 11 amino acids. The CDR3 reads CAWRQEGKQYF. CDR3 DNA: TGTGCCTGGAGGCAGGAGGGCAAGCAGTACTTC.

For this clonotype: A much larger clone is a single base away; this may be a read error. It is likely a read error, because the conserved phenylalanine at the end of the CDR3 is missing. V and J are TRBV3-1 and TRBJ2-5; the D gene is possibly TRBD2 (6 bases). Trimming removed 4 bases from V and 5 bases from J, with 17 bases in between. CDR1 is LGHDT and CDR2 is YNNKEL in the germline V gene (reference sequence). This CDR3 comprises 15 residues. Here the CDR3 DNA reads TGTGCCAGCAGCCTAGCATCCGGGACTGGCGAGACCCAGTACCTC. Residues: CASSLASGTGETQYL.

In this sample, this clonotype turned up many times. The chain couples TRBV5-1 to TRBJ2-5; D is ambiguous. Looked up from germline, CDR1 is SGHRS and CDR2 is YFSETQ. Trimming stripped 0 bases from V and 2 bases from J, with 5 bases between. CDR3 length equals 13 residues. Here the CDR3 DNA reads TGCGCCAGCAGCTTGGGAAATCAAGAGACCCAGTACTTC. Protein: CASSLGNQETQYF. Together with reference TRBV5-1 and TRBJ2-5, the CDR3 gives the full variable domain: KAGVTQTPRYLIKTRGQQVTLSCSPISGHRSVSWYQQTPGQGLQFLFEYFSETQRNKGNFPGRFSGRQFSNSRSEMNVSTLELGDSALYLCASSLGNQETQYFGPGTRLLVL.